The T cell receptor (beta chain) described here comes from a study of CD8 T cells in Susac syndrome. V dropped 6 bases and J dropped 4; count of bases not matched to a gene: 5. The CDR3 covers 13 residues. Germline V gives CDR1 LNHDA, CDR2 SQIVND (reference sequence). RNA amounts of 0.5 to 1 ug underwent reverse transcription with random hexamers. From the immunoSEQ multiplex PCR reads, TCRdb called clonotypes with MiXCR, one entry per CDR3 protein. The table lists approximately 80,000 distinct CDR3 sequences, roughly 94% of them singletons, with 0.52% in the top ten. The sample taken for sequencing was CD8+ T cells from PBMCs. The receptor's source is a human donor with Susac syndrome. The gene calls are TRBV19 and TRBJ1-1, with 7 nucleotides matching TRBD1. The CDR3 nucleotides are TGTGCCAGTAGCTGGGACAGAGGCACTGAAGCTTTCTTT. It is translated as CASSWDRGTEAFF.